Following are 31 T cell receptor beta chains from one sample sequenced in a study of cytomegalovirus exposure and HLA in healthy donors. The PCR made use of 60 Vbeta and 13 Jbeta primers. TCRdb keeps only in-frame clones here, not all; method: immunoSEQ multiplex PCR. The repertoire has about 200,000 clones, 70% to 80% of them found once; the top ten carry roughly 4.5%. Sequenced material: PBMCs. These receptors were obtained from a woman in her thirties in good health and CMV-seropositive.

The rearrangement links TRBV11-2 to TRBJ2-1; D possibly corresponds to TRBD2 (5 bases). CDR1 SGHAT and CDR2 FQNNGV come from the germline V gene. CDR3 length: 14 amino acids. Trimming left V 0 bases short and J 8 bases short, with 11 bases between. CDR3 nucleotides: TGTGCCAGCAGCTTAGACGGTTATAGCGATGAGCAGTTCTTC. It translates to CASSLDGYSDEQFF.

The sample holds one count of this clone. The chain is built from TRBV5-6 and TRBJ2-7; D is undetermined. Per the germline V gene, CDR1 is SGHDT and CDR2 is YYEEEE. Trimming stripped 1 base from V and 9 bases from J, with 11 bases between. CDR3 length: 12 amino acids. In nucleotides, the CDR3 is TGTGCCAGCAGCTTGCCCCGGGTTCCGCAGTACTTC. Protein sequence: CASSLPRVPQYF.

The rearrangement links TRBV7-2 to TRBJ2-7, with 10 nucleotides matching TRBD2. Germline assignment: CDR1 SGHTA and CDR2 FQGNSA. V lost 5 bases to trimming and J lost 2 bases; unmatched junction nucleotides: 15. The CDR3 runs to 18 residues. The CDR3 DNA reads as TGTGCCAGCAGCCGTCTCGGGACTAGCGACGGGGAAGCCTACGAGCAGTACTTC. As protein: CASSRLGTSDGEAYEQYF.

Here the CDR3 reads CASTPGGHEQFF. In nucleotides, the CDR3 is TGTGCCAGCACCCCAGGGGGGCATGAGCAGTTCTTC. The chain recombines TRBV11-3 with TRBJ2-1, with D perhaps matching TRBD1 (7 bases). V shed 7 bases and J shed 8 bases, with 12 bases lying between them. The CDR3 is 12 amino acids. CDR1 is SGHNT, CDR2 YENEEA, per germline. Drawing the rest from reference TRBV11-3 and TRBJ2-1, the complete variable domain is EAGVVQSPRYKIIEKKQPVAFWCNPISGHNTLYWYLQNLGQGPELLIRYENEEAVDDSQLPKDRFSAERLKGVDSTLKIQPAELGDSAVYLCASTPGGHEQFFGPGTRLTVL.

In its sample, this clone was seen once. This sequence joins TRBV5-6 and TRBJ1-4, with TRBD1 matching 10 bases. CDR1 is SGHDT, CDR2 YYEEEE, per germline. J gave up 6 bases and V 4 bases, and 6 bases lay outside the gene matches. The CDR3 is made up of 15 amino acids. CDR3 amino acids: CASSPGQGVDEKLFF. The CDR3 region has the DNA TGTGCCAGCAGCCCAGGACAGGGGGTTGATGAAAAACTGTTTTTT.

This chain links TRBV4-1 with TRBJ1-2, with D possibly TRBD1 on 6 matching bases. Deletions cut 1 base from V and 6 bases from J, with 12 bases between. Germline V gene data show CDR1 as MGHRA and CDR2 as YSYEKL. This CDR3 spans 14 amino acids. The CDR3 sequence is CASSQGPGVDGYTF. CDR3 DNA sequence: TGCGCCAGCAGCCAAGGCCCAGGGGTGGATGGCTACACCTTC.

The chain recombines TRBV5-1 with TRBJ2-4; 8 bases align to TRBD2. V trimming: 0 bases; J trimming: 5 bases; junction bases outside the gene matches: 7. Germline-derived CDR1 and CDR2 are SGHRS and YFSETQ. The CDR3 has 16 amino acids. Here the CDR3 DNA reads TGCGCCAGCAGCTTGGGGCGACTAGCGTTAGAAAACATTCAGTACTTC. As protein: CASSLGRLALENIQYF.

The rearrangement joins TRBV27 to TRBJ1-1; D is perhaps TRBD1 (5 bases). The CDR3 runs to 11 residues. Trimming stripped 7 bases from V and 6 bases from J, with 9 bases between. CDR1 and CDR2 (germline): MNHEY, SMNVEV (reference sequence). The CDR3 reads CASIEGAEAFF. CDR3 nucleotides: TGTGCCAGCATTGAAGGGGCTGAAGCTTTCTTT.

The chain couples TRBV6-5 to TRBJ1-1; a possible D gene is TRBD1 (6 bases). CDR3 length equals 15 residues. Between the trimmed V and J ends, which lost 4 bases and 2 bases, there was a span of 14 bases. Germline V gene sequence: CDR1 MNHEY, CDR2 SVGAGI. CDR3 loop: CASSLDSPGNTEAFF. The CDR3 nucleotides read TGTGCCAGCAGTTTGGACAGCCCGGGCAACACTGAAGCTTTCTTT.

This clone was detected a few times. For the CDR3, the DNA is TGTGCCAGCAGCGTAGGGGGTCTAGCGATGGACGAGCAGTACTTC. Amino acids: CASSVGGLAMDEQYF. V usage is TRBV9 and J usage is TRBJ2-7, with D perhaps TRBD2 (6 bases). V lost 0 bases, J lost 5 bases, and 15 bases lay in between. In germline, CDR1 is SGDLS, CDR2 YYNGEE. This CDR3 comprises 15 residues.

CDR3 in DNA: TGCGCCAGCGGACGGGACAGGGAGGACGAGCAGTACTTC. Its protein product is CASGRDREDEQYF. V gene TRBV10-2 combines with J gene TRBJ2-7; 9 nucleotides match TRBD1. The CDR3 has 13 residues. Looked up from germline, CDR1 is WSHSY and CDR2 is SAAADI. J was trimmed by 5 bases and V by 8 bases; bases with no gene match: 7.

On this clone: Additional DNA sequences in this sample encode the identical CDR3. The CDR3 loop is CASSLAGVGNTGELFF. As DNA, the CDR3 is TGCGCCAGCAGCTTAGCGGGGGTGGGGAACACCGGGGAGCTGTTTTTT. The genes are TRBV5-1 and TRBJ2-2; TRBD2 matches 8 bases. This CDR3 is built from 16 residues. Trimming took 2 bases from V and 1 from J; bases not matched to a gene: 4. Germline-derived CDR1 and CDR2 are SGHRS and YFSETQ.

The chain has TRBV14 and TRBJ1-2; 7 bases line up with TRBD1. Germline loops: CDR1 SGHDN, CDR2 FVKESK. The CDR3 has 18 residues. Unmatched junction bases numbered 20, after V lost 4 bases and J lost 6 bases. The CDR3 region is CASSPSDGRITGENGYTF. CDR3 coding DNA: TGTGCCAGCAGCCCAAGCGATGGCAGGATTACAGGGGAGAATGGCTACACCTTC.

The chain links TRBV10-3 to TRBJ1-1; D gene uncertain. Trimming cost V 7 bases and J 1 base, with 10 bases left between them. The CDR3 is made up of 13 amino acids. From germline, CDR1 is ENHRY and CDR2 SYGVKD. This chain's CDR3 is CAIKFSQNTEAFF. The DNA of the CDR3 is TGTGCCATCAAATTTTCCCAGAACACTGAAGCTTTCTTT.

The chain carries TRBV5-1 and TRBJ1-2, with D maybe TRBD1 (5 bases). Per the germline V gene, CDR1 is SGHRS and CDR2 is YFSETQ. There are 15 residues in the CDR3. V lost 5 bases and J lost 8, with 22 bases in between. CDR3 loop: CASRVGGQGLSGYTF. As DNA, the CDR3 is TGCGCCAGCAGAGTCGGAGGGCAGGGCCTAAGCGGCTACACCTTC.

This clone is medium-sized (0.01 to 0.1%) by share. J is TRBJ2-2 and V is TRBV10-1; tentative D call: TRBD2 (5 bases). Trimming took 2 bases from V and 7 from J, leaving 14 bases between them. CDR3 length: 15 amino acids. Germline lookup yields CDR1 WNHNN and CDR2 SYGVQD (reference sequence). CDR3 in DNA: TGCGCCAGCAGTGAGACCCCCCGAGGGAGCGGGGAGCTGTTTTTT. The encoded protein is CASSETPRGSGELFF.

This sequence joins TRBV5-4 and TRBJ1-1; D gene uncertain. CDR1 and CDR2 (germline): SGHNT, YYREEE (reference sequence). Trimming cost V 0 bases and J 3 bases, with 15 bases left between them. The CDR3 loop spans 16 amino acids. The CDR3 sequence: CASSLDGPSYDTEAFF. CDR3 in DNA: TGTGCCAGCAGCTTGGACGGTCCCTCTTATGACACTGAAGCTTTCTTT.

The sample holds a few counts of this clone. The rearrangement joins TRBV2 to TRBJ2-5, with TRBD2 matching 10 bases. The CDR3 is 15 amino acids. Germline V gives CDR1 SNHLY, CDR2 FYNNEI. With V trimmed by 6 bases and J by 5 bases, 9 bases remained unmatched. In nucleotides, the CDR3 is TGTGCCAGCAGCGGTCTAGCGGGAGTGATGGAGACCCAGTACTTC. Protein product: CASSGLAGVMETQYF.

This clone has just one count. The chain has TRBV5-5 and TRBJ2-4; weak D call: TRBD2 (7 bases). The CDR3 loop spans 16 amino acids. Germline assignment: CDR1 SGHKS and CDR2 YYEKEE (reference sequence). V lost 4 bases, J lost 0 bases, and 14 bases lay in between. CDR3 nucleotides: TGTGCCAGCAGCCCCCGGGGGGCGTTAGCCAAAAACATTCAGTACTTC. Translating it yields CASSPRGALAKNIQYF.

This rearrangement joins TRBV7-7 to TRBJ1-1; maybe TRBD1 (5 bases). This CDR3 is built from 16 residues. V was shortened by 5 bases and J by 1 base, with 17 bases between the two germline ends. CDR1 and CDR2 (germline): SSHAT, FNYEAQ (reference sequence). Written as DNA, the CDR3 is TGTGCCAGCAGCCCAGAGGCAGGGAGGGGGAACACTGAAGCTTTCTTT. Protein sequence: CASSPEAGRGNTEAFF.

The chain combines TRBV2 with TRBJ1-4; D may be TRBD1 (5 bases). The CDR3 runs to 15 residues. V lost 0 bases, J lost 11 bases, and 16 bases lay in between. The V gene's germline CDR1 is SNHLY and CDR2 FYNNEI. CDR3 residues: CASSEALIGVGKLFF. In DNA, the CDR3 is TGTGCCAGCAGTGAAGCGCTCATAGGGGTCGGGAAACTGTTTTTT.

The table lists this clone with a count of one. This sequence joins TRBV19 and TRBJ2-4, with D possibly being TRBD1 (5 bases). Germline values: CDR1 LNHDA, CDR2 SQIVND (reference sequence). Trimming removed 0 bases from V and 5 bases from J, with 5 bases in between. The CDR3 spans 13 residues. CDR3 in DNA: TGTGCCAGTAGTATAGACAGGGAAAACATTCAGTACTTC. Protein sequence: CASSIDRENIQYF.

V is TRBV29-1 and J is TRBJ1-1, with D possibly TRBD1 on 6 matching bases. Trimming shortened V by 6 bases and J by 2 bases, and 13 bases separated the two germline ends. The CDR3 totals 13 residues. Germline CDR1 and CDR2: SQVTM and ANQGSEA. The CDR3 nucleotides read TGCAGCGTCTCCGGGACACCTAACACTGAAGCTTTCTTT. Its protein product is CSVSGTPNTEAFF.

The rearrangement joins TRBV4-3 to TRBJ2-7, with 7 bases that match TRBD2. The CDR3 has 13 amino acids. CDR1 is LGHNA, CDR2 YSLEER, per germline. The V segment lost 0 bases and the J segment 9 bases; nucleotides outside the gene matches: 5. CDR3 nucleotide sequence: TGCGCCAGCAGCCAAGAGAGGCGGGAGACGCAGTACTTC. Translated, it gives CASSQERRETQYF.

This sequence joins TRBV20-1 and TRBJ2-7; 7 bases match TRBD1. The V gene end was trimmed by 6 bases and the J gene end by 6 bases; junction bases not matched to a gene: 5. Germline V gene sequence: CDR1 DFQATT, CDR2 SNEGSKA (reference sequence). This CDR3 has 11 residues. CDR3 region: CSAETGTEQYF. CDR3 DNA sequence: TGCAGTGCCGAGACAGGGACCGAGCAGTACTTC.

CDR3 in amino acids: CAISEPRAETQYF. CDR3 sequence (DNA): TGTGCCATCAGTGAGCCCAGGGCGGAGACCCAGTACTTC. The rearrangement uses TRBV10-3 and TRBJ2-5; TRBD1 is a possible D gene (5 bases). Per germline, CDR1 ENHRY and CDR2 SYGVKD. V was clipped by 2 bases and J by 5 bases, with 9 bases between them. The CDR3 length is 13 residues.

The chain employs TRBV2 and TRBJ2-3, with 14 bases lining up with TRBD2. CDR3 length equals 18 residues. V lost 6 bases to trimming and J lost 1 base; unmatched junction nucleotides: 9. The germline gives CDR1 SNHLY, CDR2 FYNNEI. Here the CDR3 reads CASRGLAGGVVGTDTQYF. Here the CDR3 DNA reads TGTGCCAGCAGAGGACTAGCGGGAGGCGTTGTCGGCACAGATACGCAGTATTTT. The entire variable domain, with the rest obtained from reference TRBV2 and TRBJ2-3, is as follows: EPEVTQTPSHQVTQMGQEVILRCVPISNHLYFYWYRQILGQKVEFLVSFYNNEISEKSEIFDDQFSVERPDGSNFTLKIRSTKLEDSAMYFCASRGLAGGVVGTDTQYFGPGTRLTVL.

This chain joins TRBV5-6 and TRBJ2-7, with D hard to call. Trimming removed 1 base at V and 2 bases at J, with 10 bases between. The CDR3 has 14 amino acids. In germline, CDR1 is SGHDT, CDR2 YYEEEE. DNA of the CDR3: TGTGCCAGCAGCTTGTACGCGGCTCCCTACGAGCAGTACTTC. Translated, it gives CASSLYAAPYEQYF.

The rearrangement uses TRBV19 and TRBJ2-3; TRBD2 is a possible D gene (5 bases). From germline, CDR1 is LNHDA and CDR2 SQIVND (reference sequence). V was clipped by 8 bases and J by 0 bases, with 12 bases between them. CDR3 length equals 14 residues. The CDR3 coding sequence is TGTGCCAGTCACCCTGGCGGGAGCACAGATACGCAGTATTTT. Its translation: CASHPGGSTDTQYF.

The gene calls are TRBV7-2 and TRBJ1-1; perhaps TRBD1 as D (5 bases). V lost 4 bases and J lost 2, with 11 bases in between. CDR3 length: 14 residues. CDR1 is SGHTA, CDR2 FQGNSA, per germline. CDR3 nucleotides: TGTGCCAGCAGCTCAGGCGGGGGAAACACTGAAGCTTTCTTT. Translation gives CASSSGGGNTEAFF.

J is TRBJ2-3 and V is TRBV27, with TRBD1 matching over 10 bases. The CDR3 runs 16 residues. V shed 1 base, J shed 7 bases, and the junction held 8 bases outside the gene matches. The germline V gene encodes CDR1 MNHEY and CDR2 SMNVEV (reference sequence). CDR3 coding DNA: TGTGCCAGCAGTTTATGGGGGACAGGGGAAGGGCATACGCAGTATTTT. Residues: CASSLWGTGEGHTQYF.